The 16 T cell receptor beta chains below were found in one sample sequenced in a study of T cell changes during pregnancy in multiple sclerosis (dated by TCRdb to between 2018 and 2020). Libraries were constructed by the immunoSEQ multiplex PCR assay. TCRdb mirrors the immuneACCESS table, restricted to in-frame sequences. Some clones are absent from its copies; in checked studies, under half trace to an unresolved V gene, and the reason for the others is unknown. The sample profile shows roughly 27,000 clones; 85% of them were found once. The top ten hold roughly 8.5% of the sample. Material: CD8+ T cells from peripheral blood mononuclear cells, obtained after pregnancy. The receptors come from a female donor with multiple sclerosis, enrolled in a pregnancy study.

The V and J genes are TRBV7-8 and TRBJ2-7, with a possible D match to TRBD2 (5 bases). The CDR3 is 14 amino acids. V was cut by 4 bases and J by 2 bases, with 12 bases left in between. Looked up from germline, CDR1 is SGHVS and CDR2 is FQNEAQ. CDR3 amino acids: CASSSPGKPYEQYF. The CDR3 DNA sequence: TGTGCCAGCAGCTCGCCCGGGAAACCCTACGAGCAGTACTTC.

This clone was seen once. The chain employs TRBV5-1 and TRBJ2-2; 9 bases agree with TRBD1. Trimming at V came to 2 bases and at J to 4 bases, leaving 6 bases not matched to a gene. Per the germline V gene, CDR1 is SGHRS and CDR2 is YFSETQ. This CDR3 has 16 residues. Here the CDR3 reads CASSFAQGAGTGELFF. CDR3 nucleotide sequence: TGCGCCAGCAGCTTCGCACAGGGGGCTGGCACCGGGGAGCTGTTTTTT.

The rearrangement links TRBV5-1 to TRBJ2-3, with 9 positions matching TRBD2. Unmatched junction bases numbered 4, after V lost 4 bases and J lost 4 bases. CDR1 and CDR2 (germline): SGHRS, YFSETQ. The length of the CDR3 is 14 residues. CDR3: CASSGGGAPDTQYF. DNA for the CDR3: TGCGCCAGCAGCGGCGGGGGGGCGCCAGATACGCAGTATTTT.

V gene TRBV13 combines with J gene TRBJ2-7; D not resolved. The CDR3 is 14 amino acids. Between the trimmed V and J ends, which lost 6 bases and 0 bases, there was a span of 12 bases. Germline-derived CDR1 and CDR2 are PRHDT and FYEKMQ (reference sequence). CDR3 sequence reads: CASSFGSSSYEQYF. The DNA of the CDR3 is TGTGCCAGCAGTTTCGGATCTAGCTCCTACGAGCAGTACTTC. Full variable domain (missing parts from reference TRBV13 and TRBJ2-7): AAGVIQSPRHLIKEKRETATLKCYPIPRHDTVYWYQQGPGQDPQFLISFYEKMQSDKGSIPDRFSAQQFSDYHSELNMSSLELGDSALYFCASSFGSSSYEQYFGPGTRLTVT.

The CDR3 spells CASSPWTGLGYGYTF. CDR3 in DNA: TGTGCCAGCAGCCCCTGGACAGGTCTGGGGTATGGCTACACCTTC. This chain links TRBV5-5 with TRBJ1-2, with 7 bases lining up with TRBD1. This CDR3 is built from 15 residues. V shed 4 bases, J shed 5 bases, and the junction held 11 bases outside the gene matches. From germline, CDR1 is SGHKS and CDR2 YYEKEE (reference sequence).

The rearrangement joins TRBV6-5 to TRBJ1-2; 9 nucleotides align to TRBD1. The CDR3 spans 16 residues. With V trimmed by 2 bases and J by 4 bases, 8 bases remained unmatched. From germline, CDR1 is MNHEY and CDR2 SVGAGI. In nucleotides, the CDR3 is TGTGCCAGCAGTTACCCCCGACAGGGGGTCGGCTATGGCTACACCTTC. The encoded protein is CASSYPRQGVGYGYTF.

This chain connects TRBV10-1 to TRBJ2-7, with TRBD1 identical over 8 bases. Looked up from germline, CDR1 is WNHNN and CDR2 is SYGVQD (reference sequence). This CDR3 has 14 residues. The V and J ends lost 5 bases and 2 bases, in that order; junction bases with no gene match: 5. The CDR3 reads CASSLDRDAYEQYF. The CDR3 coding sequence is TGCGCCAGCAGTCTGGACAGGGATGCCTACGAGCAGTACTTC.

V and J are TRBV5-6 and TRBJ2-7; tentatively, D is TRBD1 (6 bases). Germline assignment: CDR1 SGHDT and CDR2 YYEEEE. The CDR3 length is 15 residues. V was cut by 4 bases and J by 1 base, with 15 bases left in between. The CDR3: CASSPGTRESYEQYF. DNA of the CDR3: TGTGCCAGCAGCCCCGGGACAAGGGAATCCTACGAGCAGTACTTC.

This chain joins TRBV10-2 and TRBJ1-5; the match to TRBD1 covers 10 bases. The CDR3 is made up of 15 amino acids. V dropped 2 bases and J dropped 3; count of bases not matched to a gene: 1. Looked up from germline, CDR1 is WSHSY and CDR2 is SAAADI. CDR3: CASSEGTGDNQPQHF. DNA for the CDR3: TGCGCCAGCAGTGAGGGGACAGGGGACAATCAGCCCCAGCATTTT.

The chain is built from TRBV5-4 and TRBJ1-2, with D uncertain. The CDR3 is 14 amino acids. Germline lookup yields CDR1 SGHNT and CDR2 YYREEE (reference sequence). V was shortened by 1 base and J by 3 bases, with 10 bases between the two germline ends. CDR3 in DNA: TGTGCCAGCAGCTTGAGAGAGGATCACTATGGCTACACCTTC. This codes for CASSLREDHYGYTF. Looking up the rest from reference TRBV5-4 and TRBJ1-2 gives the full variable domain: ETGVTQSPTHLIKTRGQQVTLRCSSQSGHNTVSWYQQALGQGPQFIFQYYREEENGRGNFPPRFSGLQFPNYSSELNVNALELDDSALYLCASSLREDHYGYTFGSGTRLTVV.

The chain employs TRBV7-9 and TRBJ2-1; no reliable D call. Between the trimmed V and J ends, which lost 0 bases and 8 bases, there was a span of 11 bases. The CDR3 has 14 amino acids. Germline CDR1 and CDR2: SEHNR and FQNEAQ (reference sequence). CDR3 residues: CASSLANFEDEQFF. CDR3 nucleotide sequence: TGTGCCAGCAGCTTAGCGAACTTCGAGGATGAGCAGTTCTTC.

The rearrangement links TRBV7-9 to TRBJ2-7, with D hard to call. Trimming removed 1 base from V and 2 bases from J, with 6 bases in between. The germline V gene encodes CDR1 SEHNR and CDR2 FQNEAQ (reference sequence). This CDR3 comprises 13 residues. CDR3 protein: CASSLDGTYEQYF. The CDR3 nucleotides read TGTGCCAGCAGCTTAGACGGTACCTACGAGCAGTACTTC.

V usage is TRBV9 and J usage is TRBJ2-1, with D possibly matching TRBD1 (6 bases). Germline CDR1 reads SGDLS; CDR2 reads YYNGEE. This CDR3 is 14 amino acids long. Trimming cost V 8 bases and J 6 bases, with 18 bases left between them. The CDR3 DNA reads as TGTGCCAGTGAGGGGTGGGGGCCGGGCAATGAGCAGTTCTTC. Translating it yields CASEGWGPGNEQFF.

Remarks on this clone: At the DNA level, this CDR3 is encoded by other sequences in the same sample as well. The chain has TRBV27 and TRBJ2-7; perhaps TRBD2 as D (6 bases). This CDR3 is built from 12 residues. Looked up from germline, CDR1 is MNHEY and CDR2 is SMNVEV (reference sequence). Trimming removed 2 bases from V and 6 bases from J, with 8 bases in between. This CDR3 is CASSLRGGEQYF. Here the CDR3 DNA reads TGTGCCAGCAGTTTAAGGGGAGGCGAGCAGTACTTC.

This chain connects TRBV10-1 to TRBJ1-1; no clear D. In germline, CDR1 is WNHNN, CDR2 SYGVQD (reference sequence). Trimming took 3 bases from V and 6 from J, leaving 14 bases between them. The CDR3 sequence is 14 residues long. As DNA, the CDR3 is TGCGCCAGCAGTGATTCCGGGTGGAGCGCTGAAGCTTTCTTT. Protein product: CASSDSGWSAEAFF.

The genes are TRBV4-2 and TRBJ1-3; D call uncertain. The V and J ends lost 0 bases and 2 bases respectively, with 11 bases between them. The CDR3 sequence is 16 residues long. Germline CDR1 is LGHNA and CDR2 is YNFKEQ. CDR3 loop: CASSQDPPGAGNTIYF. CDR3 in DNA: TGTGCCAGCAGCCAAGACCCCCCCGGGGCTGGAAACACCATATATTTT.